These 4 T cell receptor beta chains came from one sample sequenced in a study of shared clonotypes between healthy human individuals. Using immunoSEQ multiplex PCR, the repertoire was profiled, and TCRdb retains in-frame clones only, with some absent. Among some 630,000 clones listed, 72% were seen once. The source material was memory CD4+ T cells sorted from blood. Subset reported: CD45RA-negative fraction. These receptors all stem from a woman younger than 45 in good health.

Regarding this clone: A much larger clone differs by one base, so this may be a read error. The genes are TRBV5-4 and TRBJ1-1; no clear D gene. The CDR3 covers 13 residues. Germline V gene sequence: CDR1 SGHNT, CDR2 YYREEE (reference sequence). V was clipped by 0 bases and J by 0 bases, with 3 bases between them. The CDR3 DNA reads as TGTGCCAGCAGCTTGGTGGTGAACACTGAAGCTTTCTTT. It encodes CASSLVVNTEAFF.

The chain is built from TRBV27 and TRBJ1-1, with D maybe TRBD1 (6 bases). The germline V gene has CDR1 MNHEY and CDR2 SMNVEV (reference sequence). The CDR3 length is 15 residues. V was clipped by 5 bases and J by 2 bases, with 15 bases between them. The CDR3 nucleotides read TGTGCCAGCAGTGGGGGGACACAACCAAACACTGAAGCTTTCTTT. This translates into CASSGGTQPNTEAFF.

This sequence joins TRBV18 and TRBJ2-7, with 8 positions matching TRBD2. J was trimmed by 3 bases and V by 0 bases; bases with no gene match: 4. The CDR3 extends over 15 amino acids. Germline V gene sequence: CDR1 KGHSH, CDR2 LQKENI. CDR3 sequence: CASSPPSGTSYEQYF. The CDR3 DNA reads TGTGCCAGCTCACCACCCTCCGGGACTAGCTACGAGCAGTACTTC.

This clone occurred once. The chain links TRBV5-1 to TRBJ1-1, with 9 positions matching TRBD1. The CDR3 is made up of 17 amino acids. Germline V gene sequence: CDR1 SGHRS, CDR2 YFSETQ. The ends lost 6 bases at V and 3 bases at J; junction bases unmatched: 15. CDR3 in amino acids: CASTLTGGGSQDTEAFF. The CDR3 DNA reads TGCGCCAGCACCTTAACAGGGGGCGGTAGTCAAGACACTGAAGCTTTCTTT.